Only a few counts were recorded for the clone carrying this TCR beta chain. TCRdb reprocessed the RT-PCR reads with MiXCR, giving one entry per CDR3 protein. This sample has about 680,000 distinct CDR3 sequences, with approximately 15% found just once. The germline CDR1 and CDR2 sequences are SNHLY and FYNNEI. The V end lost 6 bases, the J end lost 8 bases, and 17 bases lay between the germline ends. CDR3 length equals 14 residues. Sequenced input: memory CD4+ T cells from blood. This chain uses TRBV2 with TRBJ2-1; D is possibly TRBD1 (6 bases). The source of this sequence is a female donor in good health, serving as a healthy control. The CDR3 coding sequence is TGTGCCAGCAGGGGAACCGGACAGTCCCATGAGCAGTTCTTC. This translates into CASRGTGQSHEQFF.